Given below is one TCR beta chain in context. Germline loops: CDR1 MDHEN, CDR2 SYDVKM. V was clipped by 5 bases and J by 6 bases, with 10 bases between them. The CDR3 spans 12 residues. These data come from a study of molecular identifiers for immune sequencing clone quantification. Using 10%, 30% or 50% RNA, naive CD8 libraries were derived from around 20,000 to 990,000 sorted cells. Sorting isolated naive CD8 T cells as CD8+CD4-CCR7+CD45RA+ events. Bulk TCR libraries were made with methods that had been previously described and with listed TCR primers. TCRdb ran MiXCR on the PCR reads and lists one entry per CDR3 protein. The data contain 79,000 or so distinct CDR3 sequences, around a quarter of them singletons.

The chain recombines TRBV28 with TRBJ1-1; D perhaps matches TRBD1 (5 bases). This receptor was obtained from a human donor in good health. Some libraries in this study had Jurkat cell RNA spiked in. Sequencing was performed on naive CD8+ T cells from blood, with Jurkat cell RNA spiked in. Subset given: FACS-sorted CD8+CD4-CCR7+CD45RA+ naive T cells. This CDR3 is CASSSQGPEAFF. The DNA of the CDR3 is TGTGCCAGCAGTAGTCAGGGCCCTGAAGCTTTCTTT.